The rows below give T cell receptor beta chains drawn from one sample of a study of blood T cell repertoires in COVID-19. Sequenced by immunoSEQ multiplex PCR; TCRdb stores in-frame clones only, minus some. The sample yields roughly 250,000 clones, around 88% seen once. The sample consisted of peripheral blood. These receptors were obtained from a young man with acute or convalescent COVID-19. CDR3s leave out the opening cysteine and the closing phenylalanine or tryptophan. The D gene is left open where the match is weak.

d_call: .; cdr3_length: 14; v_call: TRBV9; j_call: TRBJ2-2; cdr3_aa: ASSLEGQVNTGELF
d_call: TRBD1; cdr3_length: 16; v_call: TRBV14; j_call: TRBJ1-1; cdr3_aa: ASSQEPRRGTGKTEAF
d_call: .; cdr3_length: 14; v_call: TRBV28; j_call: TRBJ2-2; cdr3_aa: ASSFRGAPSTGELF
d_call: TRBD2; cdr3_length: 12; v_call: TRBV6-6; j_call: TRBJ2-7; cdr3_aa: ASSLAGGPGEQY
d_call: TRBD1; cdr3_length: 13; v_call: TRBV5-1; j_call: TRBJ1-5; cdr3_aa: ASSSTGGSGQPQH
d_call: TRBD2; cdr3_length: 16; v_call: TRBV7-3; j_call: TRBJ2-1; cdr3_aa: ASSLILAGRTKQGEQF
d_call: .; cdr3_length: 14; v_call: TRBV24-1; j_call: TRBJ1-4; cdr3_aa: ATSDPGQFPNEKLF
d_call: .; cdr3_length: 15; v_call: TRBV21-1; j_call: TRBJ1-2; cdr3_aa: ASSTQVGQGVSYGYT
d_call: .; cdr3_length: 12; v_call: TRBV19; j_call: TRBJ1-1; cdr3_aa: ASSIDGGRTEAF
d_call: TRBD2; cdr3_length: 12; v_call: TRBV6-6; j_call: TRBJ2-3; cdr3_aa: ASRNRGGTDTQY
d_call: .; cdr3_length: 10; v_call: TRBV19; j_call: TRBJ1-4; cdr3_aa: ASRGVDEKLF
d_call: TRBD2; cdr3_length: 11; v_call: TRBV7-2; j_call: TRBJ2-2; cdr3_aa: AGQRGGPGELF
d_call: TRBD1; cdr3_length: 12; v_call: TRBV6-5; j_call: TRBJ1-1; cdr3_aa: ASSYMRTGGEAF
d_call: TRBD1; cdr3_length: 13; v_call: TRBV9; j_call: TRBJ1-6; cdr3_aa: ASSVKTGESSPLH
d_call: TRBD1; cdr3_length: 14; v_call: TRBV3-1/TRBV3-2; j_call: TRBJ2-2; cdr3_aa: ASSQRRGQGTGELF
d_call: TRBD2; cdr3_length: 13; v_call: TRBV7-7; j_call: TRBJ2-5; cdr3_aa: ASSPQRGGPETQY
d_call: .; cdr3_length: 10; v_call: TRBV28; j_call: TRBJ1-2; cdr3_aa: ASTVSSYGYT
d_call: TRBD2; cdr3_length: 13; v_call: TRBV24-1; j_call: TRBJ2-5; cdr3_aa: ATSETGGPGETQY
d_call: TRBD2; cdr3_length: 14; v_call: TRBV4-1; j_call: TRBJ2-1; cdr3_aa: ASSQLSGRGNNEQF
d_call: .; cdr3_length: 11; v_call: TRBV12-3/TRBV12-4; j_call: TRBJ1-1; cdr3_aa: ASSGGGYTEAF
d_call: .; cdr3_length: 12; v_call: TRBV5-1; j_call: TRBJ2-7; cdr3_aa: ASTSRVRLDEQY
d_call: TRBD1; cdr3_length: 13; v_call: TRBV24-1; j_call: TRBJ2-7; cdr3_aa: ATSDPRDRTYEQY
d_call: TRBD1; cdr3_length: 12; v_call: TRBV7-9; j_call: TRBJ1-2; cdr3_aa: ASSLYSGTVTET
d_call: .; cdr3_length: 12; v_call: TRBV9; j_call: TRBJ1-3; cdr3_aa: ASSVGGMGNTIY
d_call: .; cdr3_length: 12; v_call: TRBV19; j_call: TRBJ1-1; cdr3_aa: ASRRAMGGTEAF
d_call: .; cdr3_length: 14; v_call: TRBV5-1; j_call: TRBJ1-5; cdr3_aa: ASSPGMDPPGQPQH
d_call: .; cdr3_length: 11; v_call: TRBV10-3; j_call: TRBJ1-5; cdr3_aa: AIKSGVVQPQH
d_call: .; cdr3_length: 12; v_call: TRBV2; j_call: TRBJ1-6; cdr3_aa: ASSELQGNSPLH
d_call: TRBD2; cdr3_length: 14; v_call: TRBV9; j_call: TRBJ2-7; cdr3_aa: ASSVGEGGFSYEQY
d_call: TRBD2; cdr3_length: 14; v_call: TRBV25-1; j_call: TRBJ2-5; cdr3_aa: ASSETASGRQETQY
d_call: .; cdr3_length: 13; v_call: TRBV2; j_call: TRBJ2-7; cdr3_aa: ASSESHPSTHEQY
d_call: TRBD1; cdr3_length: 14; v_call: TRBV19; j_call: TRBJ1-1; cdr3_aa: ASSIEGTGGNTEAF
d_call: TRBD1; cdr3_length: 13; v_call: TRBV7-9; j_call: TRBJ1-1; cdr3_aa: ASSDWDRGLAEAF
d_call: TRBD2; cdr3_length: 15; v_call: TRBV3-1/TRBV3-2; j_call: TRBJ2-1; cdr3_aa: ASSQDTSGSVYNEQF
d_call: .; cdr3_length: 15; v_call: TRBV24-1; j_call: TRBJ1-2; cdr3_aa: APPGHGRPISNYGYT
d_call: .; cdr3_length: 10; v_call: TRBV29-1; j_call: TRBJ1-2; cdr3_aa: SVGADYYGYT
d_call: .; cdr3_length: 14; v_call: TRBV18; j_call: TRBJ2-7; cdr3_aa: ASSPPTADGSYEQY
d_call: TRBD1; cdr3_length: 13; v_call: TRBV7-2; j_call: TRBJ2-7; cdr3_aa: ASSLVGQGSYEQY
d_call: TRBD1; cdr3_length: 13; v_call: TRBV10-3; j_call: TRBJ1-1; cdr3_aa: AIRGQQGLNTEAF
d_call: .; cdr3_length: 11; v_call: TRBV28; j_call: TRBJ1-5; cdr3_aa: ASSSIDYQPQH
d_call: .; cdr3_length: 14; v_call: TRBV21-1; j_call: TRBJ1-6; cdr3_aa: ASSKVAREYNSPLH
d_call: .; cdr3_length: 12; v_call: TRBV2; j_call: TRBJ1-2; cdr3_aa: ASRMSQGSYGYT
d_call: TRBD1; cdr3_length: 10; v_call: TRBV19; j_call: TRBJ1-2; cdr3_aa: ASTDRGGGYT
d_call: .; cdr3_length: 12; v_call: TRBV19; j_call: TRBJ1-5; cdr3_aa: ASSIRGPNQPQH
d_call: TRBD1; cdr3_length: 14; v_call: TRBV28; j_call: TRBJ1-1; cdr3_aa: ASSTHRRQGTGEAF
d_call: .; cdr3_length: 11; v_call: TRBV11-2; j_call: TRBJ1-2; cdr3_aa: ASSLIRTDGYT
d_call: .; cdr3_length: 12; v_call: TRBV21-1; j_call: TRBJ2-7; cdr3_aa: ASSTGGEFYEQY
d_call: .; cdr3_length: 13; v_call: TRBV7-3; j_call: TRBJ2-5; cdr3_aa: ASSLFGQSQETQY
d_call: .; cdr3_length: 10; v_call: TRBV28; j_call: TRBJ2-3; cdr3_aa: ASSSITDTQY
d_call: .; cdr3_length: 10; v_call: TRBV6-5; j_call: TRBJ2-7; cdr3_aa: ATTPGSYEQY
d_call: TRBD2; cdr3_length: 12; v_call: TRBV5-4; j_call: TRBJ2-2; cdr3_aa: ASSTSGNTGELF